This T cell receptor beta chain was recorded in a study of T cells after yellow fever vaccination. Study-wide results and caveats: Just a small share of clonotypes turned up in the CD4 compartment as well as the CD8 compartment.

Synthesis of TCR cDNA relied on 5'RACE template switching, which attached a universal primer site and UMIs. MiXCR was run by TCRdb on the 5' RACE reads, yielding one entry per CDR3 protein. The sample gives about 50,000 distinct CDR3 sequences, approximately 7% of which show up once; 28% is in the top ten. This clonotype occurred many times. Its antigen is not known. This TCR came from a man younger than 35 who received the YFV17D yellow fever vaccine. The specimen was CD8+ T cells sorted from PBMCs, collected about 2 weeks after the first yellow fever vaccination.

CDR3 in DNA: TGTGCCAGCAGCCAAGAATCGTCGGGGGATGAAGAGACCCAGTACTTC. Amino acids: CASSQESSGDEETQYF. V gene TRBV3-1 combines with J gene TRBJ2-5, with D possibly being TRBD2 (6 bases). The V and J ends lost 0 bases and 3 bases respectively, with 14 bases between them. Germline CDR1 LGHDT, CDR2 YNNKEL (reference sequence). The CDR3 extends over 16 amino acids.